The following is a TCR beta chain sequence with its context. Produced via immunoSEQ multiplex PCR; TCRdb's table is partial and in-frame only. This table has about 180,000 clones, roughly 88% appearing once. The V gene's germline CDR1 is SGHNT and CDR2 YYREEE (reference sequence). The V and J ends lost 4 bases and 5 bases respectively, with 16 bases between them. This CDR3 spans 14 amino acids. This record belongs to a study of blood T cell repertoires in COVID-19. The rearrangement joins TRBV5-4 to TRBJ2-7; D is perhaps TRBD1 (6 bases). The receptor was isolated from a human donor with active or convalescent COVID-19. The donor label of this sample is uncertain. Sequenced sample: peripheral blood. For the CDR3, the DNA is TGTGCCAGCAGCCTGATTGGGGGCGGCAACGAGCAGTACTTC. It codes for CASSLIGGGNEQYF.